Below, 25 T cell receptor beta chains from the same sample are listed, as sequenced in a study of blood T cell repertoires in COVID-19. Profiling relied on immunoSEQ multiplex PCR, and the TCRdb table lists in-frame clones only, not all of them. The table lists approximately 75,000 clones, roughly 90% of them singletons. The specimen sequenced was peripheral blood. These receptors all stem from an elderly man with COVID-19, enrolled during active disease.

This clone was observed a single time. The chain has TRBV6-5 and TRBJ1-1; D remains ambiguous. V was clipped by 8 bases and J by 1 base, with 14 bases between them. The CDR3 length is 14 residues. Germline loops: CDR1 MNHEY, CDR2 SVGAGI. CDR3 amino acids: CASCLAEGNTEAFF. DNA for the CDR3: TGTGCCAGCTGTCTGGCGGAGGGGAACACTGAAGCTTTCTTT.

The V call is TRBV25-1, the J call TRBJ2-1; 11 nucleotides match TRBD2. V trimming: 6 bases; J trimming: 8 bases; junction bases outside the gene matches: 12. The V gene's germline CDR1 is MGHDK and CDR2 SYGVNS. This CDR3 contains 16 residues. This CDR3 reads CASSGTNSGGGDEQFF. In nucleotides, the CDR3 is TGTGCCAGCAGCGGGACCAATAGCGGGGGGGGTGATGAGCAGTTCTTC.

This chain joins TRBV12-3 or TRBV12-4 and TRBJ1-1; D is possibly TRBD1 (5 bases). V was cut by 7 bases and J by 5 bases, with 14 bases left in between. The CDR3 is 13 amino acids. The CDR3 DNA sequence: TGTGCCAGCATGGGTCAGGGCGTTACTGAAGCTTTCTTT. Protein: CASMGQGVTEAFF.

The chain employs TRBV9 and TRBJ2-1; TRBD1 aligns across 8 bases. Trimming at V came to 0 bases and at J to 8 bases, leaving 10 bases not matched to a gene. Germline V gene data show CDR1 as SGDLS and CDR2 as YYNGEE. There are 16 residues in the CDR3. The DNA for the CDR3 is TGTGCCAGCAGCGTAGGGACAGGGCCTGTCCTGCATGAGCAGTTCTTC. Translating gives CASSVGTGPVLHEQFF.

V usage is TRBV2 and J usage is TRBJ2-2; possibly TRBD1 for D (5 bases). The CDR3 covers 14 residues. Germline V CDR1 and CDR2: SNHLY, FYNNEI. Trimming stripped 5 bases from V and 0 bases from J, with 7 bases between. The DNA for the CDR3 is TGTGCCAGCAGTTCGGACACGAACACCGGGGAGCTGTTTTTT. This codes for CASSSDTNTGELFF.

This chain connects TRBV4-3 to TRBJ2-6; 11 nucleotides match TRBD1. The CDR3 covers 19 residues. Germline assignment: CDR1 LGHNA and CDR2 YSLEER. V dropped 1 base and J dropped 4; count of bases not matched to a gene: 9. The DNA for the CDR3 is TGCGCCAGCAGCCAAGTTTGGAGGGACAGGGGGAGAGGGGCCAACGTCCTGACTTTC. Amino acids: CASSQVWRDRGRGANVLTF.

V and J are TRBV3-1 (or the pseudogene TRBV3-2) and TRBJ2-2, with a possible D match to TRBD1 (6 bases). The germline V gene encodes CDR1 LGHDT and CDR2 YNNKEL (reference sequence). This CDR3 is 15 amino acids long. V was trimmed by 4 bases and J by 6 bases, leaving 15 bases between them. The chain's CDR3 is CASSRNRDGPGELFF. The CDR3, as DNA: TGTGCCAGCAGCCGCAACAGGGACGGCCCCGGGGAGCTGTTTTTT.

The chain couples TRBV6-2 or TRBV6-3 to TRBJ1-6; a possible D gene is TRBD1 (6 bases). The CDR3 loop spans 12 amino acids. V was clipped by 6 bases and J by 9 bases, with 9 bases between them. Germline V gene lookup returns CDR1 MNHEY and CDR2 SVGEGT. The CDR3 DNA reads TGTGCCAGCAGCGCGACAGGTTCACCCCTCCACTTT. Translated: CASSATGSPLHF.

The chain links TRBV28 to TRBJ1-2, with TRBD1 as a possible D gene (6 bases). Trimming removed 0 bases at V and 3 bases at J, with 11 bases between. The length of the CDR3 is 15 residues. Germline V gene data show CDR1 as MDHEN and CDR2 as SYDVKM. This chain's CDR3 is CASSLWGAQHYGYTF. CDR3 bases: TGTGCCAGCAGTTTATGGGGGGCGCAGCACTATGGCTACACCTTC.

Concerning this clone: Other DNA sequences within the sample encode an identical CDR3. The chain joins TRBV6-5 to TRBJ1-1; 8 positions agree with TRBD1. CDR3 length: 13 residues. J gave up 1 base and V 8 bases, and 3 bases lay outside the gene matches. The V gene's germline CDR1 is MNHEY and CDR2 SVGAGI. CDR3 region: CASSGQGNTEAFF. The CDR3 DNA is TGTGCCAGCTCTGGACAGGGGAACACTGAAGCTTTCTTT.

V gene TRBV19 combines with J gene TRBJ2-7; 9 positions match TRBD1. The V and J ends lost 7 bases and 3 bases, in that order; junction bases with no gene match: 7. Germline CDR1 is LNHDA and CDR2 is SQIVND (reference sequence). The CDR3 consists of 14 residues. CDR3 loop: CASTPPDRGYEQYF. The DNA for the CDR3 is TGTGCCAGTACTCCGCCGGACAGGGGCTACGAGCAGTACTTC.

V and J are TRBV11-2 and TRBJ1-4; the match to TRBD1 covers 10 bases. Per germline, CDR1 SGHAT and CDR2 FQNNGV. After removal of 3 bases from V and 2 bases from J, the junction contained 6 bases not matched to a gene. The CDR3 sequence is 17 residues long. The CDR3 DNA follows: TGTGCCAGCAGCTTGGGTGACAGGGGGCGGACTAATGAAAAACTGTTTTTT. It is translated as CASSLGDRGRTNEKLFF. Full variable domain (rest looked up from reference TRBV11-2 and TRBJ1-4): EAGVAQSPRYKIIEKRQSVAFWCNPISGHATLYWYQQILGQGPKLLIQFQNNGVVDDSQLPKDRFSAERLKGVDSTLKIQPAKLEDSAVYLCASSLGDRGRTNEKLFFGSGTQLSVL.

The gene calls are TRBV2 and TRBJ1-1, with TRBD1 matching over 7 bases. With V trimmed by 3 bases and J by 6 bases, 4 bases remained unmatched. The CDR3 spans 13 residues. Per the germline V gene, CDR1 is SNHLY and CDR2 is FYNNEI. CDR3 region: CASSEEGAAEAFF. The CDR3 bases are TGTGCCAGCAGTGAGGAGGGGGCCGCTGAAGCTTTCTTT. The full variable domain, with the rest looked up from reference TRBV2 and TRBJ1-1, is EPEVTQTPSHQVTQMGQEVILRCVPISNHLYFYWYRQILGQKVEFLVSFYNNEISEKSEIFDDQFSVERPDGSNFTLKIRSTKLEDSAMYFCASSEEGAAEAFFGQGTRLTVV.

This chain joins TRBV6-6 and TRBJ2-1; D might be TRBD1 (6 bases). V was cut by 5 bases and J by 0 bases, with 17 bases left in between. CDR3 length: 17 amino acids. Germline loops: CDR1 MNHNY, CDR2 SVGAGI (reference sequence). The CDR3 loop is CASSPPRGAGSYNEQFF. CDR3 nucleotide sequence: TGTGCCAGCAGTCCACCCAGGGGCGCGGGCTCCTACAATGAGCAGTTCTTC.

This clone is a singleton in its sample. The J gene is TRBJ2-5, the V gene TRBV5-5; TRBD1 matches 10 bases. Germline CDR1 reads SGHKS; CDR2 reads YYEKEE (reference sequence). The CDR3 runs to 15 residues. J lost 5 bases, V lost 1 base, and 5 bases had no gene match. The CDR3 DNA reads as TGTGCCAGCAGCTTGAGGACAGGGGGTTTCGAGACCCAGTACTTC. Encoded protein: CASSLRTGGFETQYF.

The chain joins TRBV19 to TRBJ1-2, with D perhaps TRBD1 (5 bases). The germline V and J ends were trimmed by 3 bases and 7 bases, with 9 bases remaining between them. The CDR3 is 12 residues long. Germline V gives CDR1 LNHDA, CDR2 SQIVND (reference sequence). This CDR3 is CASSIGGGGYTF. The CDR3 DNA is TGTGCCAGTAGTATCGGGGGTGGTGGCTACACCTTC.

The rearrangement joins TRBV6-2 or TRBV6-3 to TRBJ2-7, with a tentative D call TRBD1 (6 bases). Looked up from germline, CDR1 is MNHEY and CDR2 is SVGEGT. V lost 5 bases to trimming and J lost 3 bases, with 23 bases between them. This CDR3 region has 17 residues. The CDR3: CASSLPPDRSGFYEQYF. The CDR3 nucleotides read TGTGCCAGCAGTCTCCCCCCCGACAGGTCCGGGTTCTACGAGCAGTACTTC.

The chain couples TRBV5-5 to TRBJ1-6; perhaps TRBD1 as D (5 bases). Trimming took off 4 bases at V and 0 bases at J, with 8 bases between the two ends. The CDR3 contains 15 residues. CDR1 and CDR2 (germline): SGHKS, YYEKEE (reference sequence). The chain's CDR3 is CASSRGSSYNSPLHF. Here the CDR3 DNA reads TGTGCCAGCAGCCGGGGGAGCTCCTATAATTCACCCCTCCACTTT.

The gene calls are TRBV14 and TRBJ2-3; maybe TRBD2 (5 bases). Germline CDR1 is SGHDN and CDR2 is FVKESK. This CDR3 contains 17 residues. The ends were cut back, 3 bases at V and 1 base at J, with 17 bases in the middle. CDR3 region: CASSHRFQEVGTDTQYF. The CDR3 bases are TGTGCCAGCAGCCATCGCTTCCAGGAGGTGGGCACAGATACGCAGTATTTT.

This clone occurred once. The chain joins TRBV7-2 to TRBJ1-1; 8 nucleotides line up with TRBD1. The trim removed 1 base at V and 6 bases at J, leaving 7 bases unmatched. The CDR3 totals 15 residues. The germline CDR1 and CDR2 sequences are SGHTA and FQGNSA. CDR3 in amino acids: CASSLEAVTGAEAFF. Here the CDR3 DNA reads TGTGCCAGCAGCTTAGAAGCGGTGACAGGGGCTGAAGCTTTCTTT.

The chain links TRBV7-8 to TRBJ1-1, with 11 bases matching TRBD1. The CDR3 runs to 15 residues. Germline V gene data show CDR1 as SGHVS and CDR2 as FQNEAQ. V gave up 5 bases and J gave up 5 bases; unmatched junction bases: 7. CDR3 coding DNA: TGTGCCAGCAGCCCCTGGACAGGGGGCGAAACTGAAGCTTTCTTT. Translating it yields CASSPWTGGETEAFF.

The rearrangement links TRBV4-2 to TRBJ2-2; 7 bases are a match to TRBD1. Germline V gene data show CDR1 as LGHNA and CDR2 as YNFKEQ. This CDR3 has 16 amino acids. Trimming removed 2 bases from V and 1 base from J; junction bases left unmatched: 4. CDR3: CASSQKGGLNTGELFF. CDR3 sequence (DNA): TGTGCCAGCAGCCAAAAAGGGGGCCTGAACACCGGGGAGCTGTTTTTT.

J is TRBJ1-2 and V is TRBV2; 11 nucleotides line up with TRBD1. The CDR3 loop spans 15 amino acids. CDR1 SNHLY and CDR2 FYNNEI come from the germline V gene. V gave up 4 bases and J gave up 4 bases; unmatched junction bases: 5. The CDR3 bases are TGTGCCAGCAGTGTTGGACAGGGGGCGGGCTATGGCTACACCTTC. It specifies CASSVGQGAGYGYTF.

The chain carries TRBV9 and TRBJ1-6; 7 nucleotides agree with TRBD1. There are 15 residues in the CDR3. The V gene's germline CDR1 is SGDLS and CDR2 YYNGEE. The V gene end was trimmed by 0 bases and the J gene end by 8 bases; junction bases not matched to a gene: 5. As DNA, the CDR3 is TGTGCCAGCAGCGTAGGACAGGGTGGTGATTCACCCCTCCACTTT. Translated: CASSVGQGGDSPLHF.

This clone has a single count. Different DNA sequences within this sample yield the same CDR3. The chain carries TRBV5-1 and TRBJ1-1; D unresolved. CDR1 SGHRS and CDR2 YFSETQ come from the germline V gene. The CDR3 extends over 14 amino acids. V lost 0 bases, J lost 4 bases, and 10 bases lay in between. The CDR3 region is CASSLAGVGTEAFF. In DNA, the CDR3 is TGCGCCAGCAGCTTGGCCGGGGTAGGCACTGAAGCTTTCTTT.